These T cell receptor beta chains were read from a single sample in a study of OX40 agonist ivuxolimab in advanced cancers. Sequencing used immunoSEQ multiplex PCR; TCRdb keeps in-frame clones, though not all of them. The top ten hold around 3.4% of the sample, which has approximately 94,000 clones, 92% seen once. Sample: CD4+ or CD8+ T cells sorted from blood, taken in a trial of the OX40 agonist ivuxolimab. All receptors come from an adult with an advanced solid tumor such as melanoma, head and neck, liver or kidney cancer. Both conserved end residues are part of each CDR3. The D gene is left open where the match is weak. Clone size is not always given. Where it is, it says once, few, many or a class for expanded clones.

J gene: TRBJ2-1; D gene: -; clone size: -; V gene: TRBV7-2; CDR3 protein: CASSLMDGAYNEQFF; CDR3 DNA: TGTGCCAGCAGCTTAATGGACGGAGCCTACAATGAGCAGTTCTTC
J gene: TRBJ2-7; D gene: TRBD1; clone size: -; V gene: TRBV5-1; CDR3 protein: CASSLADRTGGIYEQYF; CDR3 DNA: TGCGCCAGCAGCTTGGCCGACAGGACAGGGGGCATCTACGAGCAGTACTTC
J gene: TRBJ2-3; D gene: TRBD1; clone size: once; V gene: TRBV27; CDR3 protein: CASRRTGLGLDTQYF; CDR3 DNA: TGTGCCAGCAGACGGACAGGGTTAGGTCTGGATACGCAGTATTTT
J gene: TRBJ2-1; D gene: -; clone size: -; V gene: TRBV4-1; CDR3 protein: CASSQEDEQFF; CDR3 DNA: TGCGCCAGCAGCCAAGAGGATGAGCAGTTCTTC
J gene: TRBJ2-7; D gene: -; clone size: -; V gene: TRBV7-2; CDR3 protein: CASSLVTLGGEQYF; CDR3 DNA: TGTGCCAGCAGCTTAGTTACATTGGGTGGCGAGCAGTACTTC
J gene: TRBJ2-7; D gene: -; clone size: -; V gene: TRBV6-5; CDR3 protein: CASSYSIGEQYF; CDR3 DNA: TGTGCCAGCAGTTACTCGATTGGCGAGCAGTACTTC
J gene: TRBJ1-2; D gene: -; clone size: -; V gene: TRBV28; CDR3 protein: CASSFSRAYGYTF; CDR3 DNA: TGTGCCAGCAGTTTTTCCCGGGCCTATGGCTACACCTTC
J gene: TRBJ2-1; D gene: TRBD2; clone size: -; V gene: TRBV11-2; CDR3 protein: CASSQGLAGFSRQFF; CDR3 DNA: TGTGCCAGCAGCCAGGGACTAGCGGGGTTTAGTCGGCAGTTCTTC
J gene: TRBJ2-3; D gene: TRBD1; clone size: -; V gene: TRBV15; CDR3 protein: CATSPSRVGRGTDTQYF; CDR3 DNA: TGTGCCACCAGCCCCTCGAGGGTGGGCAGGGGGACAGATACGCAGTATTTT
J gene: TRBJ1-2; D gene: -; clone size: -; V gene: TRBV2; CDR3 protein: CASSEVGHGDGYTF; CDR3 DNA: TGTGCCAGCAGTGAAGTTGGACATGGAGATGGCTACACCTTC
J gene: TRBJ1-1; D gene: -; clone size: -; V gene: TRBV15; CDR3 protein: CATSRDHQGRGSTEAFF; CDR3 DNA: TGTGCCACCAGCAGAGATCATCAGGGGAGGGGGTCGACTGAAGCTTTCTTT
J gene: TRBJ2-3; D gene: TRBD2; clone size: -; V gene: TRBV7-9; CDR3 protein: CASEPGLAMDTQYF; CDR3 DNA: TGTGCCAGCGAACCGGGACTAGCGATGGATACGCAGTATTTT
J gene: TRBJ2-3; D gene: -; clone size: -; V gene: TRBV2; CDR3 protein: CASKADTQYF; CDR3 DNA: TGTGCCAGCAAGGCAGATACGCAGTATTTT
J gene: TRBJ1-1; D gene: -; clone size: -; V gene: TRBV11-2; CDR3 protein: CASSQLGAREAFF; CDR3 DNA: TGTGCCAGCAGCCAATTGGGGGCCCGGGAAGCTTTCTTT
J gene: TRBJ2-1; D gene: TRBD2; clone size: once; V gene: TRBV27; CDR3 protein: CASTPRGGSYNEQFF; CDR3 DNA: TGTGCCAGCACTCCCCGGGGGGGCTCCTACAATGAGCAGTTCTTC
J gene: TRBJ2-7; D gene: -; clone size: -; V gene: TRBV4-3; CDR3 protein: CASSHLIGYGSEQYF; CDR3 DNA: TGCGCCAGCAGCCATTTGATTGGTTATGGCTCCGAGCAGTACTTC
J gene: TRBJ2-7; D gene: -; clone size: -; V gene: TRBV5-8; CDR3 protein: CASSFGHGWEQYF; CDR3 DNA: TGTGCCAGCAGCTTTGGACACGGTTGGGAGCAGTACTTC
J gene: TRBJ2-1; D gene: TRBD2; clone size: once; V gene: TRBV7-2; CDR3 protein: CASSLKRGEQFF; CDR3 DNA: TGTGCCAGCAGCTTGAAGCGGGGTGAGCAGTTCTTC
J gene: TRBJ2-7; D gene: TRBD1; clone size: -; V gene: TRBV19; CDR3 protein: CASSTVGQGRYEQYF; CDR3 DNA: TGTGCCAGTAGTACCGTGGGACAGGGGCGATACGAGCAGTACTTC
J gene: TRBJ1-1; D gene: -; clone size: once; V gene: TRBV2; CDR3 protein: CASRPPQGGRTMHFF; CDR3 DNA: TGTGCCAGCAGACCCCCCCAGGGCGGAAGAACAATGCATTTCTTT
J gene: TRBJ2-1; D gene: TRBD2; clone size: -; V gene: TRBV19; CDR3 protein: CASSIGLAAYNEQFF; CDR3 DNA: TGTGCCAGTAGTATAGGACTAGCGGCGTACAATGAGCAGTTCTTC
J gene: TRBJ2-7; D gene: TRBD2; clone size: -; V gene: TRBV6-5; CDR3 protein: CASSYSGWAGVYEQYF; CDR3 DNA: TGTGCCAGCAGTTACTCCGGGTGGGCGGGGGTCTACGAGCAGTACTTC
J gene: TRBJ2-1; D gene: -; clone size: -; V gene: TRBV27; CDR3 protein: CASSWTTPSYNEQFF; CDR3 DNA: TGTGCCAGCAGTTGGACGACCCCCTCCTACAATGAGCAGTTCTTC
J gene: TRBJ2-3; D gene: TRBD2; clone size: once; V gene: TRBV2; CDR3 protein: CASSEVISGSVPDTQYF; CDR3 DNA: TGTGCCAGCAGTGAAGTTATTAGCGGGAGCGTCCCAGATACGCAGTATTTT
J gene: TRBJ1-6; D gene: -; clone size: -; V gene: TRBV19; CDR3 protein: CASSSRDGIGPPLHF; CDR3 DNA: TGTGCCAGTAGTTCGAGGGACGGTATTGGGCCACCCCTCCACTTT
J gene: TRBJ2-7; D gene: -; clone size: -; V gene: TRBV27; CDR3 protein: CASSLRQFSYEQYF; CDR3 DNA: TGTGCCAGCAGTTTAAGGCAGTTCTCCTACGAGCAGTACTTC
J gene: TRBJ2-7; D gene: -; clone size: -; V gene: TRBV7-9; CDR3 protein: CASSSGLYYEQYF; CDR3 DNA: TGTGCCAGCAGCTCGGGGCTGTACTACGAGCAGTACTTC
J gene: TRBJ1-2; D gene: -; clone size: -; V gene: TRBV5-6; CDR3 protein: CASSLGQRDGYTF; CDR3 DNA: TGTGCCAGCAGCTTGGGGCAGCGGGACGGCTACACCTTC
J gene: TRBJ2-7; D gene: -; clone size: -; V gene: TRBV27; CDR3 protein: CASSFTGGGEQYF; CDR3 DNA: TGTGCCAGCAGTTTTACCGGGGGCGGCGAGCAGTACTTC
J gene: TRBJ1-5; D gene: -; clone size: -; V gene: TRBV19; CDR3 protein: CASSMWGMGNQPQHF; CDR3 DNA: TGTGCCAGTAGTATGTGGGGGATGGGCAATCAGCCCCAGCATTTT
J gene: TRBJ1-2; D gene: -; clone size: -; V gene: TRBV7-8; CDR3 protein: CASSAWGGVDYGYTF; CDR3 DNA: TGTGCCAGCAGTGCTTGGGGGGGAGTGGACTATGGCTACACCTTC
J gene: TRBJ2-7; D gene: TRBD1; clone size: -; V gene: TRBV6-1; CDR3 protein: CASSELYGTGAYEQYF; CDR3 DNA: TGTGCCAGCAGTGAACTGTATGGGACAGGGGCCTACGAGCAGTACTTC
J gene: TRBJ1-2; D gene: TRBD1; clone size: medium-sized; V gene: TRBV19; CDR3 protein: CASSTRDRVYGYTF; CDR3 DNA: TGTGCCAGTAGTACCCGGGACAGGGTCTATGGCTACACCTTC
J gene: TRBJ2-3; D gene: TRBD2; clone size: -; V gene: TRBV5-6; CDR3 protein: CASSPGGGPSTDTQYF; CDR3 DNA: TGTGCCAGCAGCCCTGGCGGGGGGCCTAGCACAGATACGCAGTATTTT
J gene: TRBJ2-3; D gene: -; clone size: -; V gene: TRBV9; CDR3 protein: CASRPGLGTDTQYF; CDR3 DNA: TGTGCCAGCCGCCCGGGGCTCGGCACAGATACGCAGTATTTT
J gene: TRBJ2-3; D gene: TRBD2; clone size: -; V gene: TRBV11-2; CDR3 protein: CASAQLAASTDTQYF; CDR3 DNA: TGTGCCAGCGCCCAACTAGCGGCAAGCACAGATACGCAGTATTTT
J gene: TRBJ2-7; D gene: -; clone size: -; V gene: TRBV5-4; CDR3 protein: CASSLPGQVTYEQYF; CDR3 DNA: TGTGCCAGCAGCCTTCCTGGACAAGTCACCTACGAGCAGTACTTC